This entry lists 20 T cell receptor beta chains sequenced from one sample in a study of T-cell reconstitution after alpha-beta-depleted transplantation in children. Researchers prepared the TCRbeta library using unique molecular identifiers, the study reports. TCRdb re-called the PCR reads through MiXCR, storing one row per CDR3 protein. The sample lists fewer than 750,000 distinct CDR3 sequences; more than 20% were seen once. The input for sequencing was PBMCs, taken before TCRalphabeta/CD19-depleted stem cell transplant. All receptors derive from a boy under two years old with Wiskott-Aldrich syndrome, due to receive a stem cell transplant.

The chain recombines TRBV29-1 with TRBJ2-1; TRBD2 matches at 8 bases. CDR3 length equals 18 residues. Per germline, CDR1 SQVTM and CDR2 ANQGSEA. V shed 2 bases, J shed 6 bases, and the junction held 18 bases outside the gene matches. Here the CDR3 DNA reads TGCAGCGTTGAAAGGTCTAGCGGGTGGGTCCTAGTCCCCAATGAGCAGTTCTTC. Protein sequence: CSVERSSGWVLVPNEQFF.

This clonotype was picked up many times. A junction boundary mismatches the germline segment, possibly from a read error. The V gene is TRBV5-1, the J gene TRBJ2-5, with D unresolved. The CDR3 is 13 residues long. Per the germline V gene, CDR1 is SGHRS and CDR2 is YFSETQ. The CDR3 region is CASSLDGQETQYF. The CDR3 region has the DNA TGTGCCAGCAGTTTAGACGGCCAAGAGACCCAGTACTTC.

The table lists this clonotype with a few counts. CDR3 loop: CASSLWTGTSGRAAKFFTQYF. CDR3 sequence (DNA): TGTGCCAGCAGCTTGTGGACCGGGACTAGCGGGAGGGCCGCCAAATTTTTTACGCAGTATTTT. The chain carries TRBV5-4 and TRBJ2-3; 16 bases line up with TRBD2. CDR3 length equals 21 residues. The germline gives CDR1 SGHNT, CDR2 YYREEE (reference sequence). The trim removed 1 base at V and 8 bases at J, leaving 19 bases unmatched.

The chain has TRBV20-1 and TRBJ2-7; 7 bases align to TRBD1. V trimming: 5 bases; J trimming: 0 bases; junction bases outside the gene matches: 7. The CDR3 spans 14 residues. Germline CDR1 and CDR2: DFQATT and SNEGSKA (reference sequence). The CDR3 nucleotides read TGCAGTGCTTACAGGGGTTCGGGCTCCTACGAGCAGTACTTC. It specifies CSAYRGSGSYEQYF.

This sequence joins TRBV20-1 and TRBJ2-3; maybe TRBD2 (6 bases). V shed 2 bases and J shed 2 bases, with 14 bases lying between them. CDR3 length: 15 amino acids. Germline V gives CDR1 DFQATT, CDR2 SNEGSKA (reference sequence). CDR3 sequence: CSARRSAGNTDTQYF. DNA for the CDR3: TGCAGTGCTAGAAGGTCGGCGGGGAACACAGATACGCAGTATTTT.

The chain joins TRBV12-3 or TRBV12-4 to TRBJ2-5; D may be TRBD2 (5 bases). The V gene lost 6 bases and the J gene lost 2 bases, with 13 bases spanning the gap. This CDR3 has 14 residues. CDR3 residues: CASRTAGKQETQYF. The CDR3 DNA follows: TGTGCCAGCAGAACCGCGGGCAAGCAAGAGACCCAGTACTTC.

This clonotype was seen more than once but under ten times. The J gene is TRBJ2-1, the V gene TRBV24-1; D tentatively fits TRBD1 or TRBD2 (5 bases each). The CDR3 consists of 17 residues. Germline V gene lookup returns CDR1 KGHDR and CDR2 SFDVKD. Trimming cost V 2 bases and J 4 bases, with 17 bases left between them. CDR3 loop: CATSDSAGTNIYNEQFF. Written as DNA, the CDR3 is TGTGCCACCAGTGATTCAGCCGGGACCAACATATACAATGAGCAGTTCTTC.

This clonotype was observed a few times. The V and J genes are TRBV27 and TRBJ1-3, with TRBD1 as a possible D gene (6 bases). Germline V gene data show CDR1 as MNHEY and CDR2 as SMNVEV (reference sequence). This CDR3 contains 13 residues. V was shortened by 6 bases and J by 4 bases, with 10 bases between the two germline ends. Here the CDR3 reads CASRGTPGNTIYF. The CDR3 DNA follows: TGTGCCAGCAGGGGGACACCCGGAAACACCATATATTTT.

V usage is TRBV5-1 and J usage is TRBJ2-7; TRBD2 matches at 12 bases. The CDR3 covers 15 residues. J gave up 5 bases and V 0 bases, and 3 bases lay outside the gene matches. Germline V gene lookup returns CDR1 SGHRS and CDR2 YFSETQ. CDR3 residues: CASSLGTSGIDEQYF. The CDR3 DNA sequence: TGCGCCAGCAGCTTGGGGACTAGCGGGATCGACGAGCAGTACTTC.

The chain is built from TRBV2 and TRBJ1-5; perhaps TRBD1 as D (5 bases). The CDR3 extends over 18 amino acids. Germline CDR1 is SNHLY and CDR2 is FYNNEI. Trimming left V 6 bases short and J 0 bases short, with 21 bases between. CDR3 residues: CASSFRGWGKYSNQPQHF. The CDR3 DNA sequence: TGTGCCAGCAGCTTCCGGGGTTGGGGGAAATATAGCAATCAGCCCCAGCATTTT.

This clonotype was observed a few times. The chain has TRBV5-1 and TRBJ2-7; 9 bases align to TRBD1. Germline V gives CDR1 SGHRS, CDR2 YFSETQ. This CDR3 region has 14 residues. J gave up 6 bases and V 3 bases, and 7 bases lay outside the gene matches. The CDR3 reads CASSWDRASSEQYF. The CDR3 coding sequence is TGCGCCAGCAGCTGGGACAGGGCTTCGTCCGAGCAGTACTTC. The full variable domain, completed using reference TRBV5-1 and TRBJ2-7, is KAGVTQTPRYLIKTRGQQVTLSCSPISGHRSVSWYQQTPGQGLQFLFEYFSETQRNKGNFPGRFSGRQFSNSRSEMNVSTLELGDSALYLCASSWDRASSEQYFGPGTRLTVT.

This clonotype was picked up many times. The V and J genes are TRBV20-1 and TRBJ2-5; 7 bases align to TRBD1. V gave up 4 bases and J gave up 5 bases; unmatched junction bases: 19. The V gene's germline CDR1 is DFQATT and CDR2 SNEGSKA (reference sequence). This CDR3 spans 17 amino acids. CDR3 nucleotides: TGCAGTGCTACTAAAGCTATTTCGACAGGGTCCATGGAGACCCAGTACTTC. Amino acid sequence: CSATKAISTGSMETQYF.

This clonotype occurred a few times. V is TRBV5-1 and J is TRBJ2-1, with TRBD2 matching over 12 bases. Germline CDR1 SGHRS, CDR2 YFSETQ. With V trimmed by 4 bases and J by 15 bases, 14 bases remained unmatched. This CDR3 has 15 residues. CDR3 amino acids: CASSLTSGRPPEGFF. For the CDR3, the DNA is TGCGCCAGCAGCCTCACTAGCGGGAGGCCCCCAGAGGGGTTCTTC.

This chain joins TRBV20-1 and TRBJ1-2, with D unresolved. The CDR3 has 14 residues. Looked up from germline, CDR1 is DFQATT and CDR2 is SNEGSKA (reference sequence). CDR3 in amino acids: CRVGTPRSHYGYTF. The CDR3 DNA is TGCAGAGTAGGAACACCTAGGAGCCATTATGGCTACACCTTC.

This clonotype has more than one count but fewer than ten. The chain employs TRBV3-1 and TRBJ1-2, with a tentative D call TRBD1 (5 bases). The V end was cut by 3 bases, the J end by 1 base, with 9 bases between. The CDR3 covers 14 residues. Germline V gives CDR1 LGHDT, CDR2 YNNKEL (reference sequence). CDR3 sequence reads: CASSHWQGNYGYTF. The CDR3 DNA follows: TGTGCCAGCAGCCATTGGCAGGGTAACTATGGCTACACCTTC.

The rearrangement links TRBV20-1 to TRBJ2-2; 9 nucleotides align to TRBD2. The junction had 12 bases not matched to a gene; V was cut back by 0 bases and J by 7 bases. Per germline, CDR1 DFQATT and CDR2 SNEGSKA (reference sequence). The CDR3 runs to 17 residues. The CDR3 loop is CSARDLRVAGAVGELFF. Here the CDR3 DNA reads TGCAGTGCTAGAGATCTACGGGTAGCGGGAGCGGTCGGGGAGCTGTTTTTT.

V usage is TRBV6-5 and J usage is TRBJ1-1; D not certain. Trimming removed 0 bases at V and 3 bases at J, with 8 bases between. CDR3 length: 14 residues. The germline gives CDR1 MNHEY, CDR2 SVGAGI. This CDR3 reads CASSYSFQDTEAFF. The CDR3 nucleotides are TGTGCCAGCAGTTACTCTTTCCAGGACACTGAAGCTTTCTTT.

A few counts support this clonotype. The V gene is TRBV7-7, the J gene TRBJ2-3; D possibly matches TRBD1 or TRBD2 (5 bases each). Per germline, CDR1 SSHAT and CDR2 FNYEAQ (reference sequence). Trimming stripped 4 bases from V and 4 bases from J, with 12 bases between. This CDR3 spans 14 amino acids. The DNA for the CDR3 is TGTGCCAGCAGCTCTATACTAGGGGCAGATACGCAGTATTTT. This translates into CASSSILGADTQYF.

This clonotype was observed a few times. The chain combines TRBV29-1 with TRBJ1-1, with no clear D. The CDR3 totals 10 residues. Germline V gene data show CDR1 as SQVTM and CDR2 as ANQGSEA. Trimming cost V 7 bases and J 3 bases, with 6 bases left between them. CDR3 region: CSGLYTEAFF. CDR3 nucleotides: TGCAGCGGACTCTACACTGAAGCTTTCTTT.

This clonotype was picked up a small number of times. The chain recombines TRBV30 with TRBJ2-7; TRBD2 agrees at 8 bases. CDR3 length: 14 amino acids. Trimming took 5 bases from V and 4 from J; bases not matched to a gene: 10. CDR1 GTSNPN and CDR2 SVGIG come from the germline V gene (reference sequence). This CDR3 reads CAWLKREQPYEQYF. The CDR3 coding sequence is TGTGCCTGGCTAAAGCGGGAGCAACCTTACGAGCAGTACTTC.